This TCR beta chain was obtained from a study of T cell responses to AZD1222 COVID-19 vaccine. Sequencing used immunoSEQ multiplex PCR; TCRdb keeps in-frame clones, though not all of them. The sample has under 150,000 clones, approximately 85% seen once; the top ten hold approximately 1.5%. This clonotype originated in an adult in good health. The material sequenced was peripheral blood, taken on day 0 of AZD1222 vaccination.

CDR3 nucleotides: TGTGCCAGTAGTATAGGGACGGCTAGAACGACCTACGAGCAGTACTTC. The encoded protein is CASSIGTARTTYEQYF. The chain has TRBV19 and TRBJ2-7, with D unresolved. CDR1 is LNHDA, CDR2 SQIVND, per germline (reference sequence). The CDR3 has 16 residues. Trimming stripped 1 base from V and 2 bases from J, with 15 bases between.